Each of the 2 T cell receptor beta chains below was sequenced from the same sample in a study of shared clonotypes between healthy human individuals. Sequencing used immunoSEQ multiplex PCR; TCRdb keeps in-frame clones, though not all of them. The sample contains fewer than 1.6 million clones, approximately 98.5% of which appear only once. Sequenced sample: naive CD4+ T cells sorted from blood. The subset: CD45RA+ positively selected. The receptors were gathered from a man between 25 and 39 years old in good health.

The rearrangement joins TRBV11-2 to TRBJ1-1; D not resolved. With 1 base removed from V and 1 base from J, the gap between germline ends came to 4 bases. Germline CDR1 and CDR2: SGHAT and FQNNGV. The CDR3 is 13 amino acids. In DNA, the CDR3 is TGTGCCAGCAGCTTAGGAGGGAACACTGAAGCTTTCTTT. Translation gives CASSLGGNTEAFF.

This chain joins TRBV6-1 and TRBJ2-3, with D uncertain. Trimming took off 7 bases at V and 2 bases at J, with 7 bases between the two ends. The CDR3 has 12 residues. CDR1 and CDR2 from the germline V gene are MNHNS and SASEGT. The DNA for the CDR3 is TGTGCCAGCACTTTCTTCACAGATACGCAGTATTTT. Translation gives CASTFFTDTQYF.